This T cell receptor (beta chain) was sequenced during a study of T cell responses to AZD1222 COVID-19 vaccine. Study observations and caveats: Only six or seven AZD1222 recipients tested seropositive at baseline. As reported, nearly half of all spike-specific TCRs target variant regions that are unmutated. The study found vaccine-associated CD4 TCRs spanning spike, dominant at 160-218 and 743-854. After the peak T cell response, and only then, were repertoires sampled.

About this clone itself: Antigen: not known.

Using immunoSEQ multiplex PCR, the repertoire was profiled, and TCRdb retains in-frame clones only, with some absent. Altogether about 140,000 clones are present, roughly 90% being singletons, with the ten largest covering approximately 5.4%. The junction had 12 bases not matched to a gene; V was cut back by 4 bases and J by 4 bases. The CDR3 contains 16 residues. The germline CDR1 and CDR2 sequences are SGHRS and YFSETQ. This material consisted of peripheral blood, taken 28 days after the second dose of the MenACWY control vaccine. The sequence was obtained from an adult who received the MenACWY meningococcal vaccine as a control. The chain carries TRBV5-1 and TRBJ2-3; 7 nucleotides match TRBD1. DNA of the CDR3: TGCGCCAGCAGCCTGGAGCCGACAGGGAAGCCAGATACGCAGTATTTT. As protein: CASSLEPTGKPDTQYF.